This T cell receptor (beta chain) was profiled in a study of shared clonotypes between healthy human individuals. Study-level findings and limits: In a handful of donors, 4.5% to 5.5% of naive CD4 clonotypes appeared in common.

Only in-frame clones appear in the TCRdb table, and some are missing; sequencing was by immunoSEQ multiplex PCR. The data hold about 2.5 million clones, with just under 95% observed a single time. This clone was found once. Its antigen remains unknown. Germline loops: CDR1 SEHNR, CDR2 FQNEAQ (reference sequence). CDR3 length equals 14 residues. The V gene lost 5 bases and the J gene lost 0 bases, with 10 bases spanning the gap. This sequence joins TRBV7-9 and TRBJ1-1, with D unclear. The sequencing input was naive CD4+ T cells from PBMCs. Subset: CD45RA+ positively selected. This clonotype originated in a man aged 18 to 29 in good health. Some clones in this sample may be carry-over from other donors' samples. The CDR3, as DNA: TGTGCCAGCAGCCAGAAGGAGGTGAACACTGAAGCTTTCTTT. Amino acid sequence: CASSQKEVNTEAFF.